This T cell receptor (beta chain) is from a study of cytomegalovirus exposure and HLA in healthy donors listed by TCRdb under 2017. Notes on the research overall: The 500 to 800 repertoires of the first cohort and the 120 or so validation repertoires were produced on the same platform, according to a later analysis. The study aimed to test whether signatures of past pathogen exposure could be identified by cataloging public T cell receptors. A separate validation cohort of roughly 120 different subjects was used in addition to the approximately 700-subject first cohort. The study combined high-throughput TCR immunosequencing, statistical association of individual TCRs with disease status, and machine learning to predict cytomegalovirus infection status. Overall study results and their limits: Most TCR sequences were seen in very few donors, while some public TCRs were found in many individuals. According to the authors, the approach could potentially be generalized to other disease states and immunological phenotypes. The classifier was reported to diagnose cytomegalovirus status with high specificity and sensitivity in both the original cohort and the validation cohort. A total of fewer than 200 TCR beta chains were listed by the study as associated with cytomegalovirus. Of the cluster scores, about 94% were above 0 in a later analysis, which found that TCRs clustered in the first cohort also tended to co-occur in the 120 or so validation repertoires. A few of the identified cytomegalovirus-associated TCR beta chains were confirmed in vitro to be specific for cytomegalovirus antigens. The validation cohort had no HLA typing available for a later analysis, so co-occurrence within that cohort was assessed over all 120 repertoires.

Separate from the approximately 700-subject first cohort, the validation cohort of about 130 subjects was the group to which the donors belonged. A distance of 16 bases separates the germline ends of V and J, which lose 4 bases and 3 bases respectively. The CDR3 holds 15 amino acids from the cysteine to the phenylalanine. Only the CDR3 part of the read is kept: 45 bases, read in frame from the first base. CDR1 SGDLS and CDR2 YYNGEE are derived from the germline V gene. Preparation of the library involved the immunoSEQ multiplex PCR assay. As for how the authors treated the data: To diagnose cytomegalovirus status from the catalog of TCR beta chain sequences, a statistical classification framework was built. The clones in this table, taken by TCRdb from immuneACCESS, are in-frame only. Not every clone is retained; where verified, under half of the shortfall comes from an unresolved V gene, and the cause of the rest is unknown. V and J calls plus clone size are reproduced from that table; the DNA served to infer D and trimming. The sample includes some 120,000 clones, with about 90% observed a single time. Under 2% of the sample is taken by the ten largest.

In regard to this clone: There is no known antigen for this receptor. Base qualities were left out, and no much larger clone turns up one base away.

The sequenced sample consisted of PBMCs. The chain uses TRBV9 and TRBJ1-2, and the D gene may be TRBD1, 5 bases matching. The sequence came from a woman between 18 and 29 years old in good health and CMV-seronegative. The nucleotides are TGTGCCAGCAGCCCGGACGGAGGGGTTTACTATGGCTACACCTTC. The translation is CASSPDGGVYYGYTF.